These T cell receptor beta chains were read from a single sample in a study of human T cells and chemical hapten exposure. TCRdb passed the RACE reads through MiXCR, listing each CDR3 protein once. Of more than 75,000 distinct CDR3 sequences listed, nearly 10% are singletons. The specimen was whole blood, collected in connection with sensitization to the hapten diphenylcyclopropenone (DPC). The receptor source for this set is a woman in her 40s with alopecia areata. Some clones in this sample may be carry-over from other donors' samples. Both conserved end residues are part of each CDR3. A D gene is named only where the DNA matches it firmly. The size entry is marked missing in some rows and otherwise reads once, few, many or a size class.

size	V	D	J	DNA	CDR3
few	TRBV6-5	TRBD1	TRBJ2-4	TGTGCCAGCAGTGGGACAGGGTCGGGCAAAAACATTCAGTACTTC	CASSGTGSGKNIQYF
.	TRBV14	.	TRBJ1-1	TGTGCCAGCAGCCAAGTTTTCGGGGCCACTGAAGCTTTCTTT	CASSQVFGATEAFF
.	TRBV7-8	.	TRBJ1-6	TGTGCCAGCAGCCGATCTAGACAGGATCGGTCACCCCTCCACTTT	CASSRSRQDRSPLHF
many	TRBV7-9	.	TRBJ1-5	TGTGCCAGCAGCTTAGAACCGGGGGCAGGAGGCAATCAGCCCCAGCATTTT	CASSLEPGAGGNQPQHF
many	TRBV20-1	TRBD1	TRBJ1-2	TGCAGTGCCGGACAGGGAGACTATGGCTACACCTTC	CSAGQGDYGYTF
.	TRBV6-4	TRBD2	TRBJ2-3	TGTGCCAGCAGTAACCTAGCGGGGAGTACAGATACGCAGTATTTT	CASSNLAGSTDTQYF
many	TRBV7-9	.	TRBJ2-5	TGTGCCAGCAGCTCCAGAGAGACCCAGTACTTC	CASSSRETQYF
many	TRBV7-2	.	TRBJ1-5	TGTGCCAGCAGCTCCCCGGAGACTAATCAGCCCCAGCATTTT	CASSSPETNQPQHF
few	TRBV6-2/TRBV6-3	TRBD1	TRBJ1-6	TGTGCCAGCAGTTGGGGGCCCGGACAGGGAAATTCACCCCTCCACTTT	CASSWGPGQGNSPLHF
many	TRBV24-1	TRBD2	TRBJ2-3	TGTGCCACCGCCGGGACTAGCGGGTTGACAGATACGCAGTATTTT	CATAGTSGLTDTQYF
many	TRBV6-2/TRBV6-3	.	TRBJ2-2	TGTGCCAGCAGTTACCCGGTTTGGCGGACCGGGGAGCTGTTTTTT	CASSYPVWRTGELFF
few	TRBV12-3/TRBV12-4	.	TRBJ1-1	TGTGCCAGCAGACCCCAGTGGGGGGAAGCTTTCTTT	CASRPQWGEAFF
many	TRBV7-9	.	TRBJ2-1	TGTGCCAGCAGCTTACCACTGGGGGGTGAGCAGTTCTTC	CASSLPLGGEQFF
many	TRBV7-6	TRBD1	TRBJ2-5	TGTGCCAGCAGCCTCCTGACAGGGGGCGCAGAGACCCAGTACTTC	CASSLLTGGAETQYF
many	TRBV29-1	.	TRBJ2-1	TGCAGCGTTGCCAGGAGCTCCTACAATGAGCAGTTCTTC	CSVARSSYNEQFF
many	TRBV4-3	.	TRBJ2-2	TGCGCCAGCAGCCAGACACCAACATCAACCGGGGAGCTGTTTTTT	CASSQTPTSTGELFF
many	TRBV20-1	.	TRBJ1-2	TGCAGTGCTAGCCTCACATCAGGAAAACATGGCTACACCTTC	CSASLTSGKHGYTF
few	TRBV6-5	.	TRBJ2-2	TGTGCCAGCAGCACGACCGGGGAGCTGTTTTTT	CASSTTGELFF
many	TRBV6-2/TRBV6-3	TRBD2	TRBJ2-1	TGTGCCAGCAGTTACCAGCGGGGGATCGATGAGCAGTTCTTC	CASSYQRGIDEQFF
many	TRBV2	.	TRBJ2-6	TGTGCCAGCACCGAAGGCGGGTCGTACTCTGGGGCCAACGTCCTGACTTTC	CASTEGGSYSGANVLTF
few	TRBV7-9	TRBD1	TRBJ2-1	TGTGCCAGCAGCACACTCCCGGGACAGGGGGTGAATGAGCAGTTCTTC	CASSTLPGQGVNEQFF
few	TRBV19	.	TRBJ1-3	TGTGCCAGTACCAAGGAGTACAGCTCTGGAAACACCATATATTTT	CASTKEYSSGNTIYF
.	TRBV6-1	.	TRBJ2-5	TGTGCCAGCAGTGAAAACCCAGGGTTTGAGACCCAGTACTTC	CASSENPGFETQYF
.	TRBV5-1	TRBD2	TRBJ2-1	TGCGCCAGCAGCCCGGCGGGGGGCTCGGTCTACAATGAGCAGTTCTTC	CASSPAGGSVYNEQFF
many	TRBV4-2	.	TRBJ1-2	TGTGCCAGCAGCCAGGAATCGGGACGGCCGCCTCATGGCTACACCTTC	CASSQESGRPPHGYTF
.	TRBV5-1	TRBD1	TRBJ2-1	TGCGCCAGCAGCCCTAGTACAGGGGATCCCAATGAGCAGTTCTTC	CASSPSTGDPNEQFF
few	TRBV12-3/TRBV12-4	.	TRBJ1-1	TGTGCCAGCAGTTTAGCGGGGGGCTTGAACACTGAAGCTTTCTTT	CASSLAGGLNTEAFF
many	TRBV4-3	TRBD1	TRBJ1-1	TGCGCCAGCAGCCAGGTGACAGGGCGGTTAGCTGAAGCTTTCTTT	CASSQVTGRLAEAFF
many	TRBV6-6	.	TRBJ2-1	TGTGCCAGCAGTTACATAGGCAGCAGTTACTACAATGAGCAGTTCTTC	CASSYIGSSYYNEQFF
few	TRBV13	TRBD2	TRBJ2-7	TGTGCCAGCAGCTTAGATCGGCAGCGGGGGGGTGGTGCCCACGAGCAGTACTTC	CASSLDRQRGGGAHEQYF
few	TRBV15	.	TRBJ2-3	TGTGCCACCAGCAGAGATTTGTACACCACAGATACGCAGTATTTT	CATSRDLYTTDTQYF
.	TRBV28	TRBD1	TRBJ2-5	TGTGCCAGCAGTCACGGACAGGGGTTAAAAGAGACCCAGTACTTC	CASSHGQGLKETQYF
many	TRBV6-1	.	TRBJ2-1	TGTGCCAGCAGTGAAGTTAGAACAGCTAAGGGGCAGTTCTTC	CASSEVRTAKGQFF
few	TRBV7-8	TRBD1	TRBJ2-5	TGTGCCAGCAGAACAGGGGTGGTTGTGGAGACCCAGTACTTC	CASRTGVVVETQYF
many	TRBV20-1	.	TRBJ2-2	TGCAGTGCTCCCTCGACTAGACCTCGCACCGGGGAGCTGTTTTTT	CSAPSTRPRTGELFF
few	TRBV18	.	TRBJ1-1	TGTGCCAGCTCACCACTGATGGTTTTGAACACTGAAGCTTTCTTT	CASSPLMVLNTEAFF
few	TRBV19	TRBD1	TRBJ2-1	TGTGCCAGTAGTATAGTGCCAGGGGGCTACAATGAGCAGTTCTTC	CASSIVPGGYNEQFF
.	TRBV13	.	TRBJ2-6	TGTGCCAGCAGCTTACCTTCGGACTCTGGGGCCAACGTCCTGACTTTC	CASSLPSDSGANVLTF
many	TRBV7-9	.	TRBJ1-4	TGTGCCAGCAGCCGGAAAATGGGGAATGAAAAACTGTTTTTT	CASSRKMGNEKLFF
.	TRBV30	.	TRBJ2-2	TGTGCCTGGAGTGGGATAGCAGACACCGGGGAGCTGTTTTTT	CAWSGIADTGELFF
many	TRBV7-8	.	TRBJ2-2	TGTGCCAGCAGCTTAGCCCGGACAGTTCCCGGGGAGCTGTTTTTT	CASSLARTVPGELFF
many	TRBV7-2	.	TRBJ1-2	TGTGCCAGCAGCTTAGCAGTTAACTATGGCTACACCTTC	CASSLAVNYGYTF